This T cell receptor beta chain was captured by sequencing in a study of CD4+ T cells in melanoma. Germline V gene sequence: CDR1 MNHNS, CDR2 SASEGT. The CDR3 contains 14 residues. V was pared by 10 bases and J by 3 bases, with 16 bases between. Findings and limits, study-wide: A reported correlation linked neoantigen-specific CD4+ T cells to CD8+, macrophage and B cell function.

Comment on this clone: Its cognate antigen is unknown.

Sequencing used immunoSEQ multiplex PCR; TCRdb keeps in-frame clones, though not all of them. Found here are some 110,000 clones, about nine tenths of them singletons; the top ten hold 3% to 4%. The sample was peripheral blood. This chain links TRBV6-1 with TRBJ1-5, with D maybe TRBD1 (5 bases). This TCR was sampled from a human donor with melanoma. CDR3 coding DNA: TGTGCCATTCCCGGGACGGACCTCAATCAGCCCCAGCATTTT. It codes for CAIPGTDLNQPQHF.